The rows below give T cell receptor beta chains drawn from one sample of a study of shared clonotypes between healthy human individuals. Some clones are missing from TCRdb's copy, which holds only in-frame ones; the method was immunoSEQ multiplex PCR. The sample has 950,000 to 1,300,000 clones; about 75% are singletons. The sample comprised memory CD4+ T cells sorted from blood. These TCRs come from a man between 18 and 35 years old in good health. The CDR3 runs from the conserved cysteine through the conserved F or W. Fields, in order: CDR3 protein, CDR3 DNA, clone size, V gene, D gene, J gene. D genes are given only for firm matches. Size is stated for part of the rows, as once, few or many counts, or as a class when the clone is expanded.

CDR3aa: CASTAGGTVAYGYTF
CDR3nt: TGTGCCAGTACCGCAGGCGGCACGGTGGCTTATGGCTACACCTTC
abundance: -
v_gene: TRBV19
d_gene: -
j_gene: TRBJ1-2

CDR3aa: CASSSQRGGQETQYF
CDR3nt: TGTGCCAGCAGCTCCCAGCGGGGAGGGCAAGAGACCCAGTACTTC
abundance: -
v_gene: TRBV7-2
d_gene: TRBD2
j_gene: TRBJ2-5

CDR3aa: CASRRGTNTEAFF
CDR3nt: TGTGCCAGCAGAAGGGGGACAAACACTGAAGCTTTCTTT
abundance: -
v_gene: TRBV27
d_gene: -
j_gene: TRBJ1-1

CDR3aa: CASSVEWPPRDTQYF
CDR3nt: TGTGCCAGCAGTGTTGAGTGGCCCCCCCGGGATACGCAGTATTTT
abundance: -
v_gene: TRBV6-1
d_gene: -
j_gene: TRBJ2-3

CDR3aa: CASSLGFADEQYF
CDR3nt: TGTGCCAGCAGCTTGGGTTTCGCCGACGAGCAGTACTTC
abundance: few
v_gene: TRBV11-2
d_gene: -
j_gene: TRBJ2-7

CDR3aa: CASSLAGGPYNEQFF
CDR3nt: TGTGCCAGCAGTTTAGCGGGAGGTCCCTACAATGAGCAGTTCTTC
abundance: -
v_gene: TRBV9
d_gene: TRBD2
j_gene: TRBJ2-1

CDR3aa: CASSLDGSQRDTQYF
CDR3nt: TGTGCCAGCAGCTTAGACGGGAGCCAACGAGATACGCAGTATTTT
abundance: -
v_gene: TRBV11-3
d_gene: -
j_gene: TRBJ2-3

CDR3aa: CASSQEGSNQPQHF
CDR3nt: TGTGCCAGCAGCCAAGAGGGTTCCAACCAGCCCCAGCATTTT
abundance: -
v_gene: TRBV14
d_gene: -
j_gene: TRBJ1-5

CDR3aa: CASSYSGRRSGNTIYF
CDR3nt: TGTGCCAGCAGTTACTCGGGACGGCGCTCTGGAAACACCATATATTTT
abundance: -
v_gene: TRBV6-6
d_gene: -
j_gene: TRBJ1-3

CDR3aa: CASSLASGGALYEQYF
CDR3nt: TGCGCCAGCAGCTTGGCGTCTGGCGGGGCATTGTACGAGCAGTACTTC
abundance: -
v_gene: TRBV5-1
d_gene: -
j_gene: TRBJ2-7

CDR3aa: CASSYMGTGANVLTF
CDR3nt: TGTGCCAGCAGCTATATGGGGACTGGGGCCAACGTCCTGACTTTC
abundance: -
v_gene: TRBV7-2
d_gene: -
j_gene: TRBJ2-6

CDR3aa: CASSIVQGRGTEAFF
CDR3nt: TGTGCCAGTAGTATAGTTCAGGGACGGGGCACTGAAGCTTTCTTT
abundance: few
v_gene: TRBV19
d_gene: -
j_gene: TRBJ1-1

CDR3aa: CASSLGTGIDTEAFF
CDR3nt: TGCGCCAGCAGCTTGGGGACAGGGATAGACACTGAAGCTTTCTTT
abundance: -
v_gene: TRBV5-1
d_gene: TRBD1
j_gene: TRBJ1-1

CDR3aa: CASSLLLAGLDEQYF
CDR3nt: TGCGCCAGCAGCCTTCTGCTAGCGGGGCTCGACGAGCAGTACTTC
abundance: -
v_gene: TRBV4-3
d_gene: TRBD2
j_gene: TRBJ2-7

CDR3aa: CAITGTDLTEAFF
CDR3nt: TGTGCCATTACCGGGACGGACTTGACTGAAGCTTTCTTT
abundance: -
v_gene: TRBV10-3
d_gene: -
j_gene: TRBJ1-1

CDR3aa: CASSQGGGSLPEQYF
CDR3nt: TGCGCCAGCAGCCAAGGAGGAGGCAGCCTCCCCGAGCAGTACTTC
abundance: -
v_gene: TRBV4-3
d_gene: -
j_gene: TRBJ2-7

CDR3aa: CASRRRGFQDNEQFF
CDR3nt: TGTGCCAGCAGGCGCAGGGGGTTTCAGGACAATGAGCAGTTCTTC
abundance: -
v_gene: TRBV6-5
d_gene: TRBD1
j_gene: TRBJ2-1

CDR3aa: CASSLGKGIYQETQYF
CDR3nt: TGTGCCAGCAGCTTGGGGAAAGGGATTTACCAAGAGACCCAGTACTTC
abundance: once
v_gene: TRBV5-6
d_gene: -
j_gene: TRBJ2-5